One sample yielded the 31 T cell receptor beta chains listed below, sequenced in a study of T-cell memory formation after mild COVID-19. Using its own MiXCR run on the 5' RACE reads, TCRdb lists one record per CDR3 protein. The profile shows 400,000 or so distinct CDR3 sequences, approximately 20% of them singletons. The sample consisted of PBMCs or a T cell subset sorted from them (not recorded which). All receptors derive from an adult woman who had mild COVID-19 (a few samples of this study predate the infection). Cell type and time point are not known.

This clonotype was seen a handful of times. The chain links TRBV6-2 or TRBV6-3 to TRBJ1-5; TRBD1 aligns across 8 bases. Germline CDR1 reads MNHEY; CDR2 reads SVGEGT. V shed 0 bases and J 3 bases; nucleotides not matched to a gene: 7. This CDR3 is built from 17 residues. CDR3 coding DNA: TGTGCCAGCAGTTACTCGAGTAGCCAGGGGGCCAATCAGCCCCAGCATTTT. Amino acids: CASSYSSSQGANQPQHF.

As for this clonotype: At one of its ends the junction is not consistent with the germline gene, which may arise from a read error. The chain carries TRBV12-3 or TRBV12-4 and TRBJ2-5; D is ambiguous. There are 13 residues in the CDR3. The CDR3 coding sequence is TGTACCAGCAGTCACAACGAGAGAGAGACCCAGTACTTC. It codes for CTSSHNERETQYF.

The chain recombines TRBV5-1 with TRBJ2-5; D might be TRBD1 or TRBD2, each matching 5 bases. With 3 bases removed from V and 5 bases from J, the gap between germline ends came to 11 bases. The germline gives CDR1 SGHRS, CDR2 YFSETQ. This CDR3 is built from 13 residues. CDR3 DNA: TGCGCCAGCAGCTCCTGGGGGTCGGAGACCCAGTACTTC. Its translation is CASSSWGSETQYF. Full variable domain (rest looked up from reference TRBV5-1 and TRBJ2-5): KAGVTQTPRYLIKTRGQQVTLSCSPISGHRSVSWYQQTPGQGLQFLFEYFSETQRNKGNFPGRFSGRQFSNSRSEMNVSTLELGDSALYLCASSSWGSETQYFGPGTRLLVL.

This clonotype appeared a few times. This sequence joins TRBV4-1 and TRBJ2-2; D gene uncertain. Germline values: CDR1 MGHRA, CDR2 YSYEKL. CDR3 length: 15 residues. V gave up 1 base and J gave up 1 base, with 7 bases separating them. Here the CDR3 reads CASSQGGLNTGELFF. The CDR3 nucleotides read TGCGCCAGCAGCCAAGGCGGCTTGAACACCGGGGAGCTGTTTTTT.

The gene calls are TRBV7-9 and TRBJ2-1, with D hard to call. Per germline, CDR1 SEHNR and CDR2 FQNEAQ (reference sequence). This CDR3 region has 12 residues. V was pared by 5 bases and J by 8 bases, with 10 bases between. CDR3 sequence reads: CASSPDGDEQFF. The CDR3 DNA is TGTGCCAGCAGCCCCGATGGGGATGAGCAGTTCTTC.

The chain couples TRBV3-1 to TRBJ1-4; 7 bases map to TRBD1. In germline, CDR1 is LGHDT, CDR2 YNNKEL (reference sequence). J gave up 8 bases and V 7 bases, and 10 bases lay outside the gene matches. The CDR3 is 14 residues long. The CDR3 DNA follows: TGTGCCAGCACCGGACAGGCATTTGGAGAAAAACTGTTTTTT. The encoded protein is CASTGQAFGEKLFF. Drawing the rest from reference TRBV3-1 and TRBJ1-4, the complete variable domain is DTAVSQTPKYLVTQMGNDKSIKCEQNLGHDTMYWYKQDSKKFLKIMFSYNNKELIINETVPNRFSPKSPDKAHLNLHINSLELGDSAVYFCASTGQAFGEKLFFGSGTQLSVL.

The chain joins TRBV20-1 to TRBJ2-5; D unclear. There are 11 residues in the CDR3. The V and J ends lost 5 bases and 7 bases respectively, with 11 bases between them. CDR1 is DFQATT, CDR2 SNEGSKA, per germline (reference sequence). CDR3 DNA: TGCAGTGCTTGGCTGTTGGGGACCCAGTACTTC. Protein: CSAWLLGTQYF.

The V and J genes are TRBV6-1 and TRBJ1-2, with 9 bases fitting TRBD1. V lost 7 bases to trimming and J lost 5 bases; unmatched junction nucleotides: 14. The CDR3 has 16 amino acids. The germline gives CDR1 MNHNS, CDR2 SASEGT. CDR3 nucleotide sequence: TGTGCCAGCATCCCCGGTGTGGGACAGGGCCCTTATGGCTACACCTTC. Protein sequence: CASIPGVGQGPYGYTF.

The CDR3 is CASSPYGQANYEQYF. In DNA form, the CDR3 reads TGTGCCAGCAGCCCGTACGGCCAAGCCAACTACGAGCAGTACTTC. The gene calls are TRBV7-2 and TRBJ2-7, with no clear D. CDR1 is SGHTA, CDR2 FQGNSA, per germline. The V gene lost 5 bases and the J gene lost 3 bases, with 17 bases spanning the gap. There are 15 residues in the CDR3.

This clonotype was seen at least ten times. The V call is TRBV4-3, the J call TRBJ1-6; possible D gene TRBD1, 6 bases. V was cut by 4 bases and J by 7 bases, with 11 bases left in between. Germline CDR1 is LGHNA and CDR2 is YSLEER. This CDR3 is 14 amino acids long. The CDR3 protein is CASSRGQGNSPLHF. The CDR3 bases are TGCGCCAGCAGCCGGGGGCAGGGAAATTCACCCCTCCACTTT.

This clonotype has a handful of counts. J is TRBJ2-6 and V is TRBV18; TRBD1 is a possible D gene (5 bases). This CDR3 is 17 amino acids long. Trimming removed 2 bases at V and 3 bases at J, with 14 bases between. Germline assignment: CDR1 KGHSH and CDR2 LQKENI. CDR3 nucleotide sequence: TGTGCCAGCTCACCATCGCGGCAGGGATATGGGGCCAACGTCCTGACTTTC. Encoded protein: CASSPSRQGYGANVLTF. Based on the CDR3 plus reference TRBV18 and TRBJ2-6, the full variable domain is NAGVMQNPRHLVRRRGQEARLRCSPMKGHSHVYWYRQLPEEGLKFMVYLQKENIIDESGMPKERFSAEFPKEGPSILRIQQVVRGDSAAYFCASSPSRQGYGANVLTFGAGSRLTVL.

The CDR3: CASSQDRTGDGYTF. CDR3 coding DNA: TGTGCCAGCAGCCAAGACCGGACAGGAGATGGCTACACCTTC. The chain has TRBV4-2 and TRBJ1-2; 7 positions match TRBD1. V lost 0 bases to trimming and J lost 6 bases; unmatched junction nucleotides: 4. The CDR3 has 14 amino acids. The germline V gene has CDR1 LGHNA and CDR2 YNFKEQ.

In its sample, this clonotype was seen a few times. CDR3 loop: CASSFTGQGPRGYTF. DNA of the CDR3: TGTGCCAGCAGTTTTACGGGACAGGGTCCTCGTGGCTACACCTTC. This rearrangement joins TRBV12-3 or TRBV12-4 to TRBJ1-2, with TRBD1 matching over 9 bases. The CDR3 contains 15 residues. V shed 3 bases and J 7 bases; nucleotides not matched to a gene: 9.

Only a few counts were recorded for this clonotype. The V gene is TRBV11-2, the J gene TRBJ2-1; D uncertain. This CDR3 has 14 residues. V lost 1 base and J lost 6, with 10 bases in between. Germline CDR1 is SGHAT and CDR2 is FQNNGV. CDR3 DNA sequence: TGTGCCAGCAGCTTAGGTATTAGCTCCAATGAGCAGTTCTTC. Its protein product is CASSLGISSNEQFF. The whole variable domain, remainder taken from reference TRBV11-2 and TRBJ2-1, is EAGVAQSPRYKIIEKRQSVAFWCNPISGHATLYWYQQILGQGPKLLIQFQNNGVVDDSQLPKDRFSAERLKGVDSTLKIQPAKLEDSAVYLCASSLGISSNEQFFGPGTRLTVL.

The chain uses TRBV4-3 and TRBJ2-7; 7 positions agree with TRBD2. The CDR3 loop spans 15 amino acids. Losses at the gene ends were 1 base for V and 3 bases for J; bases not matched to a gene: 6. Germline CDR1 and CDR2: LGHNA and YSLEER. The CDR3 protein is CASSQGLAVVYEQYF. Here the CDR3 DNA reads TGCGCCAGCAGCCAAGGCCTAGCGGTCGTCTACGAGCAGTACTTC.

This chain connects TRBV29-1 to TRBJ2-1, with 7 bases lining up with TRBD2. In germline, CDR1 is SQVTM, CDR2 ANQGSEA. V dropped 2 bases and J dropped 2; count of bases not matched to a gene: 9. The CDR3 is made up of 16 amino acids. The CDR3 DNA follows: TGCAGCGTTGAACGGCTGACTAGCTTTCCCTACAATGAGCAGTTCTTC. As protein: CSVERLTSFPYNEQFF.

This clonotype was observed many times. The CDR3 loop is CASSPDRKNSPLHF. The CDR3 nucleotides are TGTGCCAGCTCACCCGACAGGAAGAATTCACCCCTCCACTTT. The chain combines TRBV18 with TRBJ1-6, with D tentatively TRBD1 (6 bases). The V and J ends lost 3 bases and 7 bases respectively, with 10 bases between them. Germline V gives CDR1 KGHSH, CDR2 LQKENI. CDR3 length equals 14 residues.

This clonotype was seen more than once but under ten times. The chain employs TRBV6-1 and TRBJ2-2; D ambiguous. CDR1 and CDR2 from the germline V gene are MNHNS and SASEGT. Trimming removed 2 bases from V and 6 bases from J, with 19 bases in between. The CDR3 runs to 17 residues. The CDR3 here is CASSELAKSLSAGELFF. DNA for the CDR3: TGTGCCAGCAGTGAATTGGCTAAATCTCTAAGTGCCGGGGAGCTGTTTTTT.

The CDR3 is CAISEKGGYTF. The CDR3 DNA sequence: TGTGCCATCAGTGAGAAGGGCGGCTACACCTTC. This chain joins TRBV10-3 and TRBJ1-2; D ambiguous. The germline V and J ends were trimmed by 2 bases and 8 bases, with 6 bases remaining between them. The CDR3 totals 11 residues. The germline CDR1 and CDR2 sequences are ENHRY and SYGVKD.

At least ten counts were recorded for this clonotype. The chain combines TRBV4-1 with TRBJ2-7; D assignment may be TRBD1 or TRBD2 (5 bases each). Germline CDR1 MGHRA, CDR2 YSYEKL. The V end was cut by 8 bases, the J end by 3 bases, with 14 bases between. The CDR3 totals 13 residues. The CDR3 loop reads CASGKGDLYEQYF. CDR3 nucleotides: TGCGCCAGCGGTAAAGGGGACCTCTACGAGCAGTACTTC.

A few counts support this clonotype. The V and J genes are TRBV20-1 and TRBJ2-3; TRBD2 matches 10 bases. With V trimmed by 0 bases and J by 6 bases, 21 bases remained unmatched. CDR3 size: 20 residues. The germline V gene has CDR1 DFQATT and CDR2 SNEGSKA (reference sequence). The CDR3 sequence: CSARDLITSLKAAGGDTQYF. The CDR3 DNA follows: TGCAGTGCTAGAGATCTGATTACCTCACTTAAGGCAGCGGGAGGGGATACGCAGTATTTT.

The J gene is TRBJ2-1, the V gene TRBV12-3 or TRBV12-4; 7 bases map to TRBD1. CDR3 size: 13 residues. V gave up 6 bases and J gave up 14 bases; unmatched junction bases: 13. CDR3 region: CASSQFLDRVEFF. Here the CDR3 DNA reads TGTGCCAGCAGCCAATTCCTCGACAGGGTGGAGTTCTTC.

The chain has TRBV5-1 and TRBJ2-7, with a possible D match to TRBD1 (6 bases). Germline V gene lookup returns CDR1 SGHRS and CDR2 YFSETQ. CDR3 length: 14 amino acids. Trimming pared 4 bases from V and 4 bases from J, leaving 15 bases between. The CDR3 nucleotides read TGCGCCAGCAGCCCATACGGGACATATTACGAGCAGTACTTC. Amino acids: CASSPYGTYYEQYF.

The table lists this clonotype with a few counts. V gene TRBV4-1 combines with J gene TRBJ2-3; TRBD2 matches 10 bases. V lost 3 bases and J lost 5; bases outside the gene matches: 2. The CDR3 contains 14 residues. Germline CDR1 MGHRA, CDR2 YSYEKL. This CDR3 reads CASSHRLAGDTQYF. CDR3 nucleotides: TGCGCCAGCAGCCACCGACTAGCGGGAGATACGCAGTATTTT.

This clonotype was observed many times. CDR3 sequence reads: CSARGRVKTYEQYF. CDR3 in DNA: TGCAGTGCTAGGGGCAGGGTAAAGACCTACGAGCAGTACTTC. The genes are TRBV20-1 and TRBJ2-7, with D possibly being TRBD1 (5 bases). This CDR3 comprises 14 residues. Germline loops: CDR1 DFQATT, CDR2 SNEGSKA (reference sequence). V lost 3 bases, J lost 2 bases, and 14 bases lay in between.

This clonotype was counted only a few times. The V and J genes are TRBV29-1 and TRBJ1-4; 8 bases match TRBD1. In germline, CDR1 is SQVTM, CDR2 ANQGSEA. The V gene end was trimmed by 5 bases and the J gene end by 12 bases; junction bases not matched to a gene: 14. This CDR3 contains 14 residues. This CDR3 is CSVSTGTGRRELFF. CDR3 DNA: TGCAGCGTTAGTACCGGGACAGGCCGACGGGAACTGTTTTTT.

The chain joins TRBV5-1 to TRBJ1-1; possibly TRBD1 for D (5 bases). The V gene's germline CDR1 is SGHRS and CDR2 YFSETQ. The CDR3 consists of 19 residues. Trimming left V 4 bases short and J 0 bases short, with 25 bases between. The CDR3 protein is CASSKKWDSEGNMNTEAFF. CDR3 in DNA: TGCGCCAGCAGCAAAAAATGGGACTCAGAGGGGAACATGAACACTGAAGCTTTCTTT.

The chain has TRBV29-1 and TRBJ2-3, with 12 bases aligning to TRBD1. The junction had 6 bases not matched to a gene; V was cut back by 6 bases and J by 5 bases. The CDR3 is made up of 14 amino acids. The germline CDR1 and CDR2 sequences are SQVTM and ANQGSEA. The CDR3 sequence: CSVIRDRGQDTQYF. CDR3 bases: TGCAGCGTCATTAGGGACAGGGGGCAAGATACGCAGTATTTT.

This clonotype was seen a handful of times. The J gene is TRBJ2-1, the V gene TRBV12-3 or TRBV12-4, with a tentative D call TRBD2 (5 bases). The CDR3 runs to 12 residues. The ends were cut back, 4 bases at V and 9 bases at J, with 10 bases in the middle. The DNA for the CDR3 is TGTGCCAGCAGTTGGTTCCGGGGTGAGCAGTTCTTC. It codes for CASSWFRGEQFF.

The rearrangement links TRBV7-9 to TRBJ2-7, with D maybe TRBD1 (5 bases). The germline CDR1 and CDR2 sequences are SEHNR and FQNEAQ (reference sequence). V was pared by 7 bases and J by 3 bases, with 13 bases between. There are 13 residues in the CDR3. CDR3 DNA: TGTGCCAGCATGGCGACAGAAGACTACGAGCAGTACTTC. Protein sequence: CASMATEDYEQYF.

This clonotype was seen a handful of times. V is TRBV12-3 or TRBV12-4 and J is TRBJ1-4; 9 nucleotides align to TRBD1. CDR3 length: 16 amino acids. J lost 8 bases, V lost 4 bases, and 11 bases had no gene match. The CDR3 is CASSSSGTGLKEKLFF. The DNA for the CDR3 is TGTGCCAGCAGTTCTTCCGGGACAGGGTTAAAAGAAAAACTGTTTTTT.